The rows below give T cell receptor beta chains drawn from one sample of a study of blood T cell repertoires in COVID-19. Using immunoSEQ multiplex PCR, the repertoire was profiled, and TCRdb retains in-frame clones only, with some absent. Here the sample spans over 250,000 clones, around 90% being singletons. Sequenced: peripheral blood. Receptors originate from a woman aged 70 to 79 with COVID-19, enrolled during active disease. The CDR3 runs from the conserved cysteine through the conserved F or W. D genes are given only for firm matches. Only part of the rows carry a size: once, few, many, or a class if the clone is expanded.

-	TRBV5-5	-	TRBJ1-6	CASSLFRGNNSPLHF	TGTGCCAGCAGCTTGTTTCGGGGGAATAATTCACCCCTCCACTTT
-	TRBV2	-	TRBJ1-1	CASNPQGLNTEAFF	TGTGCCAGCAACCCCCAGGGCCTGAACACTGAAGCTTTCTTT
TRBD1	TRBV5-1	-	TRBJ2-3	CASSEGNRGRADTQYF	TGCGCCAGCAGCGAGGGAAACAGGGGGCGGGCAGATACGCAGTATTTT
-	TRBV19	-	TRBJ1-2	CASTRGGVNYGYTF	TGTGCCAGTACCCGAGGGGGGGTTAACTATGGCTACACCTTC
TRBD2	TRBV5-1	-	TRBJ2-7	CASSSLAGVPHEQYF	TGCGCCAGCAGCTCACTAGCGGGAGTTCCCCACGAGCAGTACTTC
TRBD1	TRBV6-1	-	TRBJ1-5	CASSEWTGGLFVSNQPQHF	TGTGCCAGCAGTGAGTGGACAGGGGGCCTTTTCGTGAGCAATCAGCCCCAGCATTTT
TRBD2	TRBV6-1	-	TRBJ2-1	CASSELAGGRYNEQFF	TGTGCCAGCAGTGAATTAGCGGGAGGGCGTTACAATGAGCAGTTCTTC
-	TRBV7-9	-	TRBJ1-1	CASSFQLQVNTEAFF	TGTGCCAGCAGCTTCCAGTTACAGGTGAACACTGAAGCTTTCTTT
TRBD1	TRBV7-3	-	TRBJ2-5	CASSPGDRQETQYF	TGTGCCAGCAGCCCAGGGGACAGGCAAGAGACCCAGTACTTC
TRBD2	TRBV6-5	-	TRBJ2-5	CASSLSGRGETQYF	TGTGCCAGCAGTCTTAGCGGGAGAGGAGAGACCCAGTACTTC
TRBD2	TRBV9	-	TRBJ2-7	CASSPRSPKGGFYEQYF	TGTGCCAGCAGCCCCCGTTCTCCCAAGGGAGGGTTTTACGAGCAGTACTTC
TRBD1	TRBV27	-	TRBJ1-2	CASRGQGTGGYTF	TGTGCCAGCAGAGGACAGGGAACAGGCGGCTACACCTTC
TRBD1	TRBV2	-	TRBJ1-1	CASSVQGATEAFF	TGTGCCAGCAGTGTACAGGGGGCGACTGAAGCTTTCTTT
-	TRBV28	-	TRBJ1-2	CASSFRDTRNYTF	TGTGCCAGCAGTTTCCGGGACACTCGCAACTACACCTTC
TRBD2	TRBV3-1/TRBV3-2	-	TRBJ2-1	CASSQDQLAGSREQFF	TGTGCCAGCAGCCAAGATCAACTAGCGGGATCTCGTGAGCAGTTCTTC
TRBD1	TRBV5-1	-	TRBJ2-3	CASSLGQGYTDTQYF	TGCGCCAGCAGCTTGGGACAGGGTTACACAGATACGCAGTATTTT
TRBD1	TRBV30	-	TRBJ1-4	CAWDRGRNEKLFF	TGTGCCTGGGACAGGGGGCGAAATGAAAAACTGTTTTTT
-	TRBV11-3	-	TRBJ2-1	CASSLEGQSRQFF	TGTGCCAGCAGCTTAGAGGGCCAGTCGCGACAGTTCTTC
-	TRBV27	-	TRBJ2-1	CASRRLSSYNEQFF	TGTGCCAGCAGGAGACTCAGCTCCTACAATGAGCAGTTCTTC
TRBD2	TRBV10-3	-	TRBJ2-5	CAIDASGFQETQYF	TGTGCCATCGACGCTAGCGGGTTTCAAGAGACCCAGTACTTC
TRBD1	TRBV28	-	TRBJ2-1	CASGTGARGNNEQFF	TGTGCCAGCGGAACAGGGGCGAGAGGGAACAATGAGCAGTTCTTC
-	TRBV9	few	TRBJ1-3	CASSVDGGNTIYF	TGTGCCAGCAGCGTAGACGGGGGAAACACCATATATTTT
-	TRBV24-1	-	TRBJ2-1	CATSGGAGSYNEQFF	TGTGCCACCAGTGGAGGAGCGGGCTCCTACAATGAGCAGTTCTTC
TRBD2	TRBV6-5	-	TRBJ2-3	CATGLAGTDTQYF	TGTGCCACAGGACTAGCGGGCACAGATACGCAGTATTTT
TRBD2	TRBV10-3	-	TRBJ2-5	CAISEGLGEETQYF	TGTGCCATCAGCGAGGGACTAGGAGAAGAGACCCAGTACTTC
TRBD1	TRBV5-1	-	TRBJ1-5	CASSLQGHDYQPQHF	TGCGCCAGCAGCCTACAGGGGCACGATTATCAGCCCCAGCATTTT
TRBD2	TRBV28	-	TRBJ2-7	CASTAAGASYEQYF	TGTGCCAGCACAGCAGCGGGGGCATCCTACGAGCAGTACTTC
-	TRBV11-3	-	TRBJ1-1	CASSQGMNTEAFF	TGTGCCAGCAGCCAGGGGATGAACACTGAAGCTTTCTTT
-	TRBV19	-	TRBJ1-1	CASSIAWGQANTEAFF	TGTGCCAGTAGTATAGCTTGGGGGCAGGCGAACACTGAAGCTTTCTTT
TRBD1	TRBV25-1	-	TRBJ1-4	CATPRTGGGRTNEKLFF	TGTGCCACCCCCCGGACAGGAGGGGGGAGGACTAATGAAAAACTGTTTTTT
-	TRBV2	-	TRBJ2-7	CASSVGGHSSYEQYF	TGTGCCAGCAGCGTAGGCGGGCATAGCTCCTACGAGCAGTACTTC
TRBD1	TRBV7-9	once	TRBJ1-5	CASSLIQGDNQPQHF	TGTGCCAGCAGCTTAATACAGGGGGACAATCAGCCCCAGCATTTT
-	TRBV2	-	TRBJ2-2	CASSVQGTNTGELFF	TGTGCCAGCAGTGTCCAGGGTACTAACACCGGGGAGCTGTTTTTT
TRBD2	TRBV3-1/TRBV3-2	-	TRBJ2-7	CASSQLSGRNSHEQYF	TGTGCCAGCAGCCAACTCAGCGGGAGGAACTCCCACGAGCAGTACTTC
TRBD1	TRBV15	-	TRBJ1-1	CATTLGEGTEVKEAFF	TGTGCCACCACGCTGGGTGAAGGGACAGAAGTAAAAGAAGCTTTCTTT
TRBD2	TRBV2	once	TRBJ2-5	CASKKRGQETQYF	TGTGCCAGCAAGAAGCGGGGGCAAGAGACCCAGTACTTC
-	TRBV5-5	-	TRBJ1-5	CASSLPRQVSNQPQHF	TGTGCCAGCAGCTTGCCAAGACAGGTTAGCAATCAGCCCCAGCATTTT
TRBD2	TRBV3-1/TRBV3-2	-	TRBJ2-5	CASSTNGGALQETQYF	TGTGCCAGCAGCACCAACGGGGGGGCACTCCAAGAGACCCAGTACTTC
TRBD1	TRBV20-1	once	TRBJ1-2	CSASFGTGTFYGYTF	TGCAGTGCTAGTTTCGGGACAGGGACATTCTATGGCTACACCTTC
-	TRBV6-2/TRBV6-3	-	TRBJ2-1	CASSYQGLSYNEQFF	TGTGCCAGCAGTTACCAGGGCCTCTCCTACAATGAGCAGTTCTTC
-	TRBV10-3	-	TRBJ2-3	CAISDFAVSTDTQYF	TGTGCCATCAGTGACTTTGCGGTTAGCACAGATACGCAGTATTTT
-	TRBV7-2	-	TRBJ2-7	CASSEQGHEQYF	TGTGCCAGCAGCGAACAGGGTCACGAGCAGTACTTC
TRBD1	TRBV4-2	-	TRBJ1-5	CASSQEDRVTKPQHF	TGTGCCAGCAGCCAAGAGGACAGGGTGACTAAGCCCCAGCATTTT
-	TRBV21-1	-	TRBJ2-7	CASSSRQFHYEQYF	TGTGCCAGCAGCTCTCGACAGTTCCACTACGAGCAGTACTTC
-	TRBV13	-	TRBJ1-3	CASSLSNTIYF	TGTGCCAGCAGCTTGTCTAACACCATATATTTT
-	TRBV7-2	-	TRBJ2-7	CASSPGTYAYEQYF	TGTGCCAGCAGCCCAGGGACATACGCCTACGAGCAGTACTTC
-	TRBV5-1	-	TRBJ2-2	CASSLVAGTNTGELFF	TGCGCCAGCAGCTTGGTGGCGGGTACGAACACCGGGGAGCTGTTTTTT
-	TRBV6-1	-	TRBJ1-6	CASSVPVEAYNSPLHF	TGTGCCAGCAGTGTACCGGTTGAAGCCTATAATTCACCCCTCCACTTT
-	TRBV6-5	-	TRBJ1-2	CASRDTPYGYTF	TGTGCCAGCAGGGACACCCCCTATGGCTACACCTTC